These 14 T cell receptor beta chains were sequenced from one sample in a study of PD-1 blockade in classical Hodgkin lymphoma. This sample's time point: newly diagnosed, previously untreated cHL patient sample. Out of thawed PBMCs, magnetic negative selection purified CD4+ T cells. The protocol was immunoSEQ multiplex PCR, while the TCRdb copy is restricted to in-frame clones and leaves out a portion. Of fewer than 25,000 clones listed, 90% are singletons. Sequencing was carried out using CD4+ T cells from blood. The source is a human donor with classical Hodgkin lymphoma.

V usage is TRBV7-2 and J usage is TRBJ2-7, with D perhaps TRBD1 (6 bases). With 3 bases removed from V and 0 bases from J, the gap between germline ends came to 9 bases. This CDR3 has 14 amino acids. In germline, CDR1 is SGHTA, CDR2 FQGNSA. The CDR3 DNA follows: TGTGCCAGCAGCTTTGGACAGACCTCCTACGAGCAGTACTTC. Translated, it gives CASSFGQTSYEQYF. Variable domain in full (rest from reference TRBV7-2 and TRBJ2-7): GAGVSQSPSNKVTEKGKDVELRCDPISGHTALYWYRQSLGQGLEFLIYFQGNSAPDKSGLPSDRFSAERTGGSVSTLTIQRTQQEDSAVYLCASSFGQTSYEQYFGPGTRLTVT.

The chain links TRBV6-1 to TRBJ1-5; no firm D call. This CDR3 is 15 amino acids long. The germline V gene encodes CDR1 MNHNS and CDR2 SASEGT. V dropped 6 bases and J dropped 3 bases, with 15 bases sitting between them. The CDR3 nucleotides read TGTGCCAGCAGCCCAGCCCTCACCCTCAATCAGCCCCAGCATTTT. Protein sequence: CASSPALTLNQPQHF.

The CDR3 sequence: CASSLVSDRESRYF. The DNA of the CDR3 is TGTGCCAGCAGCTTGGTATCCGACAGGGAGTCTCGGTACTTC. The chain uses TRBV5-4 and TRBJ2-7; 7 bases fit TRBD1. Germline V gene sequence: CDR1 SGHNT, CDR2 YYREEE (reference sequence). Trimming took 0 bases from V and 12 from J; bases not matched to a gene: 12. There are 14 residues in the CDR3.

The chain carries TRBV5-1 and TRBJ2-5; no definite D call. Per the germline V gene, CDR1 is SGHRS and CDR2 is YFSETQ. Trimming stripped 2 bases from V and 2 bases from J, with 7 bases between. The CDR3 totals 13 residues. The CDR3 here is CASSFLPQETQYF. In nucleotides, the CDR3 is TGCGCCAGCAGCTTTCTACCTCAAGAGACCCAGTACTTC.

This chain joins TRBV12-5 and TRBJ1-3, with D possibly TRBD1 on 6 matching bases. V gave up 0 bases and J gave up 5 bases, with 8 bases separating them. Looked up from germline, CDR1 is LGHNT and CDR2 is FRNRAP. The CDR3 length is 14 residues. CDR3 DNA sequence: TGTGCTAGTGGTTTGGTAAGGGGGAGAAACACCATATATTTT. This translates into CASGLVRGRNTIYF.

This clone is a singleton in its sample. V gene TRBV5-6 combines with J gene TRBJ2-5, with D perhaps matching TRBD2 (5 bases). The CDR3 loop spans 12 amino acids. V lost 4 bases and J lost 5, with 9 bases in between. Looked up from germline, CDR1 is SGHDT and CDR2 is YYEEEE. The CDR3 protein is CASSPGGETQYF. In nucleotides, the CDR3 is TGTGCCAGCAGCCCAGGCGGGGAGACCCAGTACTTC. The full variable domain, in which reference TRBV5-6 and TRBJ2-5 provide the parts outside the CDR3, is DAGVTQSPTHLIKTRGQQVTLRCSPKSGHDTVSWYQQALGQGPQFIFQYYEEEERQRGNFPDRFSGHQFPNYSSELNVNALLLGDSALYLCASSPGGETQYFGPGTRLLVL.

The chain recombines TRBV11-3 with TRBJ2-2, with D hard to call. This CDR3 region has 14 residues. The germline V gene encodes CDR1 SGHNT and CDR2 YENEEA. Trimming stripped 4 bases from V and 1 base from J, with 7 bases between. The CDR3 spells CASSSKLNTGELFF. DNA for the CDR3: TGTGCCAGCAGCTCTAAGCTGAACACCGGGGAGCTGTTTTTT.

The gene calls are TRBV4-3 and TRBJ1-1, with D unresolved. CDR1 is LGHNA, CDR2 YSLEER, per germline. The V and J ends lost 1 base and 1 base respectively, with 7 bases between them. This CDR3 has 14 residues. The CDR3 region has the DNA TGCGCCAGCAGCCAAGTAGCGGCGAACACTGAAGCTTTCTTT. This codes for CASSQVAANTEAFF.

This clone showed up just a few times. The chain employs TRBV19 and TRBJ1-6; the D gene is possibly TRBD1 (6 bases). Trimming took off 3 bases at V and 8 bases at J, with 11 bases between the two ends. There are 14 residues in the CDR3. Germline CDR1 LNHDA, CDR2 SQIVND (reference sequence). The CDR3 sequence is CASSIEQGDSPLHF. CDR3 DNA: TGTGCCAGTAGTATTGAACAGGGTGATTCACCCCTCCACTTT.

The gene calls are TRBV5-4 and TRBJ1-1; D uncertain. Trimming took 0 bases from V and 1 from J, leaving 13 bases between them. CDR1 is SGHNT and CDR2 is YYREEE in the germline V gene (reference sequence). CDR3 length: 16 residues. The CDR3: CASSLESVTANTEAFF. CDR3 nucleotide sequence: TGTGCCAGCAGCTTGGAAAGCGTTACTGCGAACACTGAAGCTTTCTTT.

This chain connects TRBV7-9 to TRBJ2-4, with D tentatively TRBD2 (6 bases). V was shortened by 2 bases and J by 10 bases, with 12 bases between the two germline ends. The length of the CDR3 is 13 residues. Germline CDR1 SEHNR, CDR2 FQNEAQ (reference sequence). CDR3 region: CASSLSGAGIQYF. The CDR3 DNA reads as TGTGCCAGCAGCTTATCCGGGGCGGGGATTCAGTACTTC.

The chain uses TRBV11-3 and TRBJ2-2; 11 nucleotides match TRBD1. The CDR3 is 16 amino acids. The junction had 6 bases not matched to a gene; V was cut back by 5 bases and J by 4 bases. CDR1 SGHNT and CDR2 YENEEA come from the germline V gene. CDR3 protein: CASSRDRGISTGELFF. CDR3 sequence (DNA): TGTGCCAGCAGCCGGGACAGGGGGATTAGCACCGGGGAGCTGTTTTTT. Full variable domain (missing parts from reference TRBV11-3 and TRBJ2-2): EAGVVQSPRYKIIEKKQPVAFWCNPISGHNTLYWYLQNLGQGPELLIRYENEEAVDDSQLPKDRFSAERLKGVDSTLKIQPAELGDSAVYLCASSRDRGISTGELFFGEGSRLTVL.

This chain joins TRBV18 and TRBJ1-1; D not resolved. V lost 5 bases to trimming and J lost 4 bases, with 17 bases between them. This CDR3 comprises 15 residues. Germline CDR1 and CDR2: KGHSH and LQKENI. This CDR3 is CASSISGDTGTEAFF. In DNA form, the CDR3 reads TGTGCCAGCTCAATTTCCGGGGATACGGGCACTGAAGCTTTCTTT. Looking up the rest from reference TRBV18 and TRBJ1-1 gives the full variable domain: NAGVMQNPRHLVRRRGQEARLRCSPMKGHSHVYWYRQLPEEGLKFMVYLQKENIIDESGMPKERFSAEFPKEGPSILRIQQVVRGDSAAYFCASSISGDTGTEAFFGQGTRLTVV.

The genes are TRBV11-2 and TRBJ2-7; D is ambiguous. With 0 bases removed from V and 6 bases from J, the gap between germline ends came to 9 bases. The CDR3 has 13 residues. Germline CDR1 and CDR2: SGHAT and FQNNGV. As DNA, the CDR3 is TGTGCCAGCAGCTTAGAACGTGGTAGCGAGCAGTACTTC. This codes for CASSLERGSEQYF.